This TCR beta chain was captured in a study of shared clonotypes between healthy human individuals. This clone was seen more than once but under ten times. Trimming pared 7 bases from V and 0 bases from J, leaving 12 bases between. The CDR3 has 15 residues. CDR1 is LNHDA and CDR2 is SQIVND in the germline V gene (reference sequence). Once extracted for a subset, genomic DNA was divided evenly among several immunoSEQ plates. Using immunoSEQ multiplex PCR, the repertoire was profiled, and TCRdb retains in-frame clones only, with some absent. Here the sample spans approximately 980,000 clones, about 80% being singletons. Participating donors were healthy, HIV-negative adults free of recent acute infections or vaccinations.

Sequencing was carried out using memory CD4+ T cells sorted from blood. Subset meaning: CD45RA-negative fraction. The TCR originated in a man aged 18 to 30 in good health. The V call is TRBV19, the J call TRBJ2-2, with TRBD1 as a possible D gene (5 bases). The CDR3 here is CASTQGSSNTGELFF. The CDR3 DNA reads as TGTGCCAGTACTCAGGGCTCCTCGAACACCGGGGAGCTGTTTTTT. Full variable domain (remainder filled in from reference TRBV19 and TRBJ2-2): DGGITQSPKYLFRKEGQNVTLSCEQNLNHDAMYWYRQDPGQGLRLIYYSQIVNDFQKGDIAEGYSVSREKKESFPLTVTSAQKNPTAFYLCASTQGSSNTGELFFGEGSRLTVL.